The sequence of this T cell receptor (beta chain) was determined in a study of CD8 T cells in ankylosing spondylitis. General study findings and limits: Disease-linked clones reportedly showed significant enrichment in matched ankylosing spondylitis synovial fluid. What seemed typical of ankylosing spondylitis blood was a TCR beta motif built from about eight highly homologous variants. With a CD8+ phenotype, disease-linked clones were relatively rare in peripheral blood. Reports of some motif variants in reactive arthritis synovial fluid and blood predate this one.

Making use of molecular barcodes, quantitative 5'-RACE generated TCR beta libraries. TCRdb re-called the 5' RACE reads through MiXCR, storing one row per CDR3 protein. The sample shows 470,000 or so distinct CDR3 sequences, 20% to 30% of them seen only once. This clonotype appeared once. The antigen is undetermined. Trimming cost V 2 bases and J 8 bases, with 10 bases left between them. The CDR3 is 13 residues long. CDR1 is SNHLY and CDR2 is FYNNEI in the germline V gene. The gene calls are TRBV2 and TRBJ2-1; D gene uncertain. The material sequenced was blood, either unsorted or a sorted T cell fraction (not recorded which). The sequence was obtained from a male donor with ankylosing spondylitis. The CDR3 DNA follows: TGTGCCAGCAGTGAATTGACCCTGGATGAGCAGTTCTTC. It codes for CASSELTLDEQFF.